These 31 T cell receptor beta chains came from one sample sequenced in a study of blood T cells in healthy people across ages (dated by TCRdb to between 2014 and 2017). The method was 5' RACE. Reads for this sample came from an Illumina HiSeq 2500. A second PCR of about 6 to 12 cycles was run with a J-beta primer mix and a sample-barcoded 5' primer. TCRdb redid the processing of the public reads, applying fastp at Q25 and MiXCR, and retained in-frame beta chains. Every entry covers one CDR3 protein and lists the most common genes and DNA from its rows. Across this sample there are about 800,000 distinct CDR3 sequences, with 25% seen only once. The ten biggest clones cover 3% to 4% of the sample. The same data also contributed to another study, on T cells of mothers and their children.

Sequenced sample: blood. The source is a boy between 10 and 17 years old in good health.

This clonotype was observed a handful of times. V is TRBV5-1 and J is TRBJ1-2; no definite D call. This CDR3 contains 13 residues. Germline V lookup: CDR1 SGHRS, CDR2 YFSETQ. With 2 bases removed from V and 1 base from J, the gap between germline ends came to 6 bases. The CDR3 protein is CASSFTDNYGYTF. As DNA, the CDR3 is TGCGCCAGCAGCTTCACGGATAACTATGGCTACACCTTC.

This rearrangement joins TRBV3-1 to TRBJ2-3; D tentatively fits TRBD1 or TRBD2 (5 bases each). Germline CDR1 and CDR2: LGHDT and YNNKEL (reference sequence). This CDR3 has 17 amino acids. Trimming pared 2 bases from V and 0 bases from J, leaving 15 bases between. CDR3 in DNA: TGTGCCAGCAGCCAAACCGGGGCACACACTAGCACAGATACGCAGTATTTT. Translation: CASSQTGAHTSTDTQYF.

This rearrangement joins TRBV29-1 to TRBJ2-5; D is unresolved. V gave up 4 bases and J gave up 3 bases, with 15 bases separating them. The CDR3 is 14 amino acids. Germline V gene lookup returns CDR1 SQVTM and CDR2 ANQGSEA. The CDR3 DNA sequence: TGCAGCGTTGCCCCCAACGCAAAAAAAGAGACCCAGTACTTC. This translates into CSVAPNAKKETQYF.

This clonotype has a handful of counts. This chain uses TRBV2 with TRBJ2-5, with TRBD1 as a possible D gene (6 bases). The J call may be mistaken, given a closer DNA end match to TRBJ2-7. This CDR3 is built from 13 residues. Germline CDR1 SNHLY, CDR2 FYNNEI. The CDR3 DNA reads as TGTGCCAGCAGGGACAGAGCAAACTACGAGCAGTACTTC. Translating it yields CASRDRANYEQYF.

This clonotype was counted between two and nine times. V is TRBV7-3 and J is TRBJ2-3, with 9 nucleotides matching TRBD2. With V trimmed by 5 bases and J by 4 bases, 10 bases remained unmatched. The V gene's germline CDR1 is SGHTA and CDR2 FQGTGA. The CDR3 is 16 amino acids. CDR3 region: CASSPNSGGTADTQYF. Written as DNA, the CDR3 is TGTGCCAGCAGCCCGAATAGCGGGGGTACGGCAGATACGCAGTATTTT.

The gene calls are TRBV20-1 and TRBJ2-7; D assignment may be TRBD1 or TRBD2 (5 bases each). Germline V gene data show CDR1 as DFQATT and CDR2 as SNEGSKA (reference sequence). Trimming cost V 5 bases and J 3 bases, with 20 bases left between them. The CDR3 covers 15 residues. CDR3 amino acids: CSAGGGVGAYYEQYF. For the CDR3, the DNA is TGCAGTGCTGGGGGTGGAGTTGGGGCCTACTACGAGCAGTACTTC.

This clonotype was recorded many times. The chain links TRBV10-3 to TRBJ2-3; TRBD2 matches at 15 bases. J was trimmed by 5 bases and V by 6 bases; bases with no gene match: 18. This CDR3 region has 20 residues. Looked up from germline, CDR1 is ENHRY and CDR2 is SYGVKD. The CDR3 spells CAISPGLAGGIPRGGDTQYF. The CDR3 DNA sequence: TGTGCCATCAGCCCGGGACTAGCGGGGGGCATACCTCGGGGTGGAGATACGCAGTATTTT.

The V call is TRBV7-9, the J call TRBJ2-5, with TRBD1 identical over 10 bases. The J call may not be correct, given that the DNA end is closer to TRBJ2-7. Germline V gene sequence: CDR1 SEHNR, CDR2 FQNEAQ (reference sequence). CDR3 length: 13 amino acids. The CDR3 DNA follows: TGTGCCAGCAGACAGACAGGGGGCAACGAGCAGTACTTC. It specifies CASRQTGGNEQYF.

This clonotype was seen a handful of times. The chain joins TRBV7-2 to TRBJ2-7; TRBD1 might be the D (5 bases). Trimming pared 3 bases from V and 4 bases from J, leaving 10 bases between. The CDR3 contains 13 residues. Germline V gene data show CDR1 as SGHTA and CDR2 as FQGNSA. CDR3 amino acids: CASSLDITYEQYF. The CDR3, as DNA: TGTGCCAGCAGCTTGGACATAACTTACGAGCAGTACTTC.

This clonotype was counted many times. The CDR3 coding sequence is TGCGCCAGCAGCTTGGGCCTCACTAGCGGGAGTTTGAATGAGCAGTTCTTC. This translates into CASSLGLTSGSLNEQFF. The rearrangement links TRBV5-1 to TRBJ2-1; 11 bases align to TRBD2. This CDR3 has 17 amino acids. The V segment lost 0 bases and the J segment 7 bases; nucleotides outside the gene matches: 9. Germline V lookup: CDR1 SGHRS, CDR2 YFSETQ.

This chain links TRBV12-3 or TRBV12-4 with TRBJ1-1; D is unclear. Between the trimmed V and J ends, which lost 2 bases and 10 bases, there was a span of 11 bases. This CDR3 is 12 amino acids long. CDR3 sequence (DNA): TGTGCCAGCAGTTTACACGGACGGGTAGCTTTCTTT. It codes for CASSLHGRVAFF.

This clonotype was counted a few times. The J gene is TRBJ1-2, the V gene TRBV12-3 or TRBV12-4; a weak D match, TRBD1 (6 bases). The CDR3 totals 14 residues. Trimming removed 1 base at V and 9 bases at J, with 15 bases between. The CDR3 coding sequence is TGTGCCAGCAGTTTAGTCAGGGGTCGACCGAGCTACACCTTC. Translating gives CASSLVRGRPSYTF.

The chain links TRBV14 to TRBJ2-1, with 11 bases lining up with TRBD2. The CDR3 has 18 residues. J gave up 8 bases and V 5 bases, and 17 bases lay outside the gene matches. Germline values: CDR1 SGHDN, CDR2 FVKESK. CDR3 loop: CASSDSGRALWGQYEQFF. In DNA, the CDR3 is TGTGCCAGCAGCGATAGCGGGAGGGCGCTTTGGGGACAATATGAGCAGTTCTTC.

Only a few counts were recorded for this clonotype. V and J are TRBV10-3 and TRBJ2-3; TRBD2 agrees at 7 bases. CDR1 ENHRY and CDR2 SYGVKD come from the germline V gene. After removal of 0 bases from V and 2 bases from J, the junction contained 5 bases not matched to a gene. This CDR3 region has 16 residues. CDR3 sequence: CAISESASGYTDTQYF. Written as DNA, the CDR3 is TGTGCCATCAGTGAGTCAGCTAGCGGATACACAGATACGCAGTATTTT.

CDR3 nucleotides: TGCAGTGCTGCAGGACAGTTGCCACCCCTCCACTTT. Amino acid sequence: CSAAGQLPPLHF. The V call is TRBV20-1, the J call TRBJ1-6, with a possible D match to TRBD1 (6 bases). Per the germline V gene, CDR1 is DFQATT and CDR2 is SNEGSKA (reference sequence). The V end was cut by 5 bases, the J end by 11 bases, with 13 bases between. This CDR3 contains 12 residues.

The genes are TRBV3-1 and TRBJ2-1, with 9 positions matching TRBD2. The CDR3 consists of 13 residues. V shed 4 bases, J shed 16 bases, and the junction held 11 bases outside the gene matches. The germline CDR1 and CDR2 sequences are LGHDT and YNNKEL (reference sequence). The CDR3 DNA reads TGTGCCAGCAGCCCCACCGGGCGGGAGGGCCGATTCTTC. Translated, it gives CASSPTGREGRFF.

V is TRBV4-3 and J is TRBJ2-3, with a possible D match to TRBD2 (6 bases). The V and J ends lost 1 base and 3 bases respectively, with 11 bases between them. The CDR3 runs to 15 residues. Per germline, CDR1 LGHNA and CDR2 YSLEER. The CDR3 DNA reads TGCGCCAGCAGCCAAGCTTCTCGGGGGACAGATACGCAGTATTTT. Translation: CASSQASRGTDTQYF.

This clonotype showed up just a few times. V is TRBV20-1 and J is TRBJ2-1, with D hard to call. The tail of the sequence fits TRBJ2-5 better, so the J call may be wrong. Germline loops: CDR1 DFQATT, CDR2 SNEGSKA (reference sequence). This CDR3 comprises 12 residues. The CDR3 DNA sequence: TGCAGTGCTGCGACCCGCCAAGAGACCCAGTACTTC. Its protein product is CSAATRQETQYF.

The chain employs TRBV5-1 and TRBJ2-3, with D perhaps given as TRBD1 or TRBD2 (6 bases each). Germline values: CDR1 SGHRS, CDR2 YFSETQ. The CDR3 has 16 amino acids. Trimming took 3 bases from V and 5 from J, leaving 19 bases between them. CDR3 in amino acids: CASSSPHPGAIDTQYF. The CDR3 DNA reads as TGCGCCAGCAGCTCGCCCCATCCGGGGGCCATAGATACGCAGTATTTT.

This clonotype turned up a few times. The gene calls are TRBV6-2 or TRBV6-3 and TRBJ1-3; TRBD1 might be the D (5 bases). V gave up 6 bases and J gave up 0 bases, with 15 bases separating them. Germline CDR1 is MNHEY and CDR2 is SVGEGT. CDR3 length: 16 residues. CDR3 in DNA: TGTGCCAGCAGGACGGGACGGATAAACTCTGGAAACACCATATATTTT. This sequence encodes CASRTGRINSGNTIYF.

In this sample, this clonotype turned up a few times. This sequence joins TRBV20-1 and TRBJ2-5, with 10 bases matching TRBD1. The DNA matches TRBJ2-1 better at its end, which makes the J call doubtful. Per the germline V gene, CDR1 is DFQATT and CDR2 is SNEGSKA (reference sequence). The CDR3 contains 15 residues. In DNA form, the CDR3 reads TGCAGTGCCCAGCCATCGGACAGGGGGAGCAATGAGCAGTTCTTC. It codes for CSAQPSDRGSNEQFF.

This clonotype was seen a few times. The chain couples TRBV11-2 to TRBJ2-3; D is possibly TRBD2 (7 bases). Deletions cut 2 bases from V and 3 bases from J, with 12 bases between. This CDR3 region has 15 residues. The germline CDR1 and CDR2 sequences are SGHAT and FQNNGV. The CDR3 bases are TGTGCCAGCAGCTTATTTGGGGGGGCGACAGATACGCAGTATTTT. Translation gives CASSLFGGATDTQYF.

The CDR3 loop is CASSPWDSAYEQYF. The CDR3 DNA reads as TGTGCCAGCAGCCCCTGGGACTCCGCCTACGAGCAGTACTTC. The chain uses TRBV9 and TRBJ2-7, with a tentative D call TRBD2 (6 bases). V was clipped by 4 bases and J by 2 bases, with 13 bases between them. This CDR3 has 14 residues. Germline lookup yields CDR1 SGDLS and CDR2 YYNGEE.

CDR3 nucleotides: TGCAGTGCTAGAGATTCTTGGGGGAGTAGGGAGCTGTTTTTT. It encodes CSARDSWGSRELFF. V gene TRBV20-1 combines with J gene TRBJ2-2; D is tentatively TRBD1 or TRBD2 (5 bases each). There are 14 residues in the CDR3. Germline loops: CDR1 DFQATT, CDR2 SNEGSKA (reference sequence). Trimming stripped 0 bases from V and 9 bases from J, with 14 bases between.

This clonotype was picked up a small number of times. The J gene is TRBJ2-1, the V gene TRBV6-2 or TRBV6-3; TRBD2 matches 10 bases. CDR3 length: 18 residues. After removal of 0 bases from V and 7 bases from J, the junction contained 12 bases not matched to a gene. Germline V CDR1 and CDR2: MNHEY, SVGEGT. This CDR3 reads CASSYSEVAGGLGNEQFF. The CDR3 nucleotides are TGTGCCAGCAGTTACTCCGAGGTAGCGGGAGGCCTTGGGAATGAGCAGTTCTTC.

The gene calls are TRBV20-1 and TRBJ2-5; TRBD2 matches 9 bases. The J call may be wrong; the DNA end is better matched by TRBJ2-7. This CDR3 spans 14 amino acids. CDR1 DFQATT and CDR2 SNEGSKA come from the germline V gene (reference sequence). The CDR3 DNA follows: TGCAGTGCTTTCATCCCGGGACTAGCCTCCGAGCAGTACTTC. Translating gives CSAFIPGLASEQYF.

This chain joins TRBV3-1 and TRBJ2-7; D gene unclear. The CDR3 consists of 12 residues. Trimming took 3 bases from V and 5 from J, leaving 8 bases between them. Per the germline V gene, CDR1 is LGHDT and CDR2 is YNNKEL (reference sequence). The CDR3 DNA reads TGTGCCAGCAGCCACGGTAGGAACGAGCAGTACTTC. Protein: CASSHGRNEQYF.

The chain joins TRBV28 to TRBJ2-5, with 7 bases matching TRBD1. The CDR3 consists of 14 residues. Looked up from germline, CDR1 is MDHEN and CDR2 is SYDVKM. V lost 3 bases and J lost 2; bases outside the gene matches: 3. Here the CDR3 reads CASSFWDRQETQYF. The CDR3 coding sequence is TGTGCCAGCAGTTTTTGGGACAGACAAGAGACCCAGTACTTC.

The rearrangement uses TRBV6-6 and TRBJ2-7; D not certain. Germline CDR1 MNHNY, CDR2 SVGAGI (reference sequence). Trimming removed 7 bases at V and 4 bases at J, with 11 bases between. The CDR3 extends over 12 amino acids. The CDR3 DNA sequence: TGTGCCAGCAAGGGTCCCGGTTACGAGCAGTACTTC. This encodes CASKGPGYEQYF.

This clonotype has more than one count but fewer than ten. This chain links TRBV9 with TRBJ2-1; unclear D gene. Germline CDR1 SGDLS, CDR2 YYNGEE. With 1 base removed from V and 5 bases from J, the gap between germline ends came to 16 bases. The CDR3 runs 16 residues. CDR3 amino acids: CASSVSREAHDNEQFF. Here the CDR3 DNA reads TGTGCCAGCAGCGTATCAAGGGAAGCTCATGACAATGAGCAGTTCTTC.

This clonotype turned up a few times. This chain joins TRBV28 and TRBJ2-3; 11 bases line up with TRBD2. The germline CDR1 and CDR2 sequences are MDHEN and SYDVKM. After removal of 5 bases from V and 1 base from J, the junction contained 11 bases not matched to a gene. The CDR3 runs 18 residues. For the CDR3, the DNA is TGTGCCAGCAGTCCGGGACTAGCGGACCCTCTTGGCACAGATACGCAGTATTTT. Translating gives CASSPGLADPLGTDTQYF.